Listed below are T cell receptor beta chains from one sample, sequenced in a study of identical twins. TCRdb redid the calling of the 5' RACE reads with MiXCR, one entry per CDR3 protein. In the table there are 200,000 to 250,000 distinct CDR3 sequences, approximately 7.3% of which are singletons. The same data also contributed to another study, on yellow fever vaccine responses in identical twins.

Specimen: CD8+ T cells sorted from blood. These receptors were collected from a woman aged 18-29 years in good health. Both conserved end residues are part of each CDR3. D genes are given only for firm matches. Some rows have no size entry. The others give once, few or many, or a class for an expanded clone.

j_call d_call clone_size v_call cdr3_aa cdr3_nt
TRBJ2-5 TRBD2 - TRBV12-3/TRBV12-4 CASSSWSGGHGETQYF TGTGCCAGCAGTTCCTGGAGCGGGGGGCATGGGGAGACCCAGTACTTC
TRBJ2-1 - - TRBV29-1 CSVEDPLEGRRDEQFF TGCAGCGTTGAAGATCCCCTGGAGGGCAGGCGGGATGAGCAGTTCTTC
TRBJ2-5 - - TRBV27 CASSFLREAQETQYF TGTGCCAGCAGTTTTCTGAGGGAGGCGCAAGAGACCCAGTACTTC
TRBJ2-2 TRBD1 many TRBV3-1 CASSHVDRVSGELFF TGTGCCAGCAGCCACGTTGACAGGGTTAGCGGGGAGCTGTTTTTT
TRBJ1-1 - many TRBV5-6 CASSLDGSRNEAFF TGTGCCAGCAGCTTGGACGGCAGCCGGAATGAAGCTTTCTTT
TRBJ2-5 - - TRBV12-3/TRBV12-4 CASSLMGPGETQYF TGTGCCAGCAGTTTGATGGGGCCTGGAGAGACCCAGTACTTC
TRBJ2-2 - few TRBV20-1 CSAAGLNTGELFF TGCAGTGCGGCGGGACTCAACACCGGGGAGCTGTTTTTT
TRBJ2-7 - once TRBV5-6 CAISLGVKYEQYF TGTGCCATCAGCCTTGGGGTTAAGTACGAGCAGTACTTC
TRBJ2-7 TRBD2 - TRBV10-3 CAISESRASGSYEQYF TGTGCCATCAGTGAGTCGAGGGCTAGCGGCTCCTACGAGCAGTACTTC
TRBJ1-1 TRBD1 many TRBV29-1 CSVPITGGVYAFF TGCAGCGTTCCCATAACAGGGGGCGTTTATGCTTTCTTT
TRBJ1-2 TRBD1 - TRBV20-1 CSARIQGAFDYGYTF TGCAGTGCTAGGATACAGGGGGCGTTTGACTATGGCTACACCTTC
TRBJ2-3 - - TRBV5-5 CASSLEDRADTQYF TGTGCCAGCAGCTTAGAAGATCGGGCAGATACGCAGTATTTT
TRBJ2-3 - - TRBV6-8 CASSYGRTQVSTDTQYF TGTGCCAGCAGTTACGGTCGGACACAGGTCAGCACAGATACGCAGTATTTT
TRBJ2-1 - - TRBV5-1 CASSPETGNEQFF TGCGCCAGCAGCCCCGAAACGGGAAATGAGCAGTTCTTC
TRBJ1-1 - few TRBV27 CASSLRPQPQGGNTEAFF TGTGCCAGCAGTTTACGGCCGCAGCCTCAGGGAGGGAACACTGAAGCTTTCTTT
TRBJ2-3 TRBD1 few TRBV24-1 CATSDDRVTQYF TGTGCCACCAGTGATGACAGGGTTACGCAGTATTTT
TRBJ1-2 TRBD1 many TRBV11-2 CASSFSGGGYMDYGYTF TGTGCCAGCAGCTTCTCAGGGGGCGGTTACATGGACTATGGCTACACCTTC
TRBJ2-2 - many TRBV4-1 CASSIRGELFF TGCGCCAGCAGCATTCGAGGGGAGCTGTTTTTT
TRBJ2-5 - few TRBV12-3/TRBV12-4 CASSVHGDRETQYF TGTGCCAGCAGCGTACATGGGGACCGAGAGACCCAGTACTTC
TRBJ2-3 TRBD2 few TRBV13 CASSQGGSGGTDTQYF TGTGCCAGCAGCCAAGGCGGTAGCGGGGGCACAGATACGCAGTATTTT
TRBJ2-5 - few TRBV29-1 CSVEDRDRGGLETQYF TGCAGCGTTGAAGATCGTGACAGGGGAGGGCTGGAGACCCAGTACTTC
TRBJ1-6 - - TRBV6-5 CASSYLLDYNSPLRF TGTGCCAGCAGTTACTTGCTGGATTATAATTCACCCCTCCGCTTT
TRBJ2-1 TRBD2 few TRBV5-1 CASTGGTSGYNEQFF TGCGCCAGCACCGGAGGGACTAGCGGTTACAATGAGCAGTTCTTC
TRBJ1-1 - few TRBV7-8 CASSPGSGRSNTEAFF TGTGCCAGCAGCCCAGGGTCAGGAAGATCTAACACTGAAGCTTTCTTT
TRBJ2-1 TRBD2 few TRBV20-1 CSARPRGGLDNEQFF TGCAGTGCTCGCCCCCGGGGGGGGCTGGACAATGAGCAGTTCTTC
TRBJ1-1 TRBD1 - TRBV10-3 CAISGTGGGTEAFF TGTGCCATCAGTGGAACAGGGGGCGGGACTGAAGCTTTCTTT
TRBJ2-1 - many TRBV11-2 CASSLEQGFYNEQFF TGTGCCAGCAGCTTAGAACAGGGATTTTACAATGAGCAGTTCTTC
TRBJ2-1 TRBD2 few TRBV28 CASSFRASGHNEQFF TGTGCCAGCAGTTTTAGGGCTAGCGGGCATAATGAGCAGTTCTTC
TRBJ1-1 - many TRBV3-1 CASSADPNTEAFF TGTGCCAGCAGCGCGGACCCGAACACTGAAGCTTTCTTT
TRBJ1-5 - few TRBV6-5 CASSSGWAQPQHF TGTGCCAGCAGTTCGGGGTGGGCGCAGCCCCAGCATTTT
TRBJ2-1 TRBD1 few TRBV7-9 CASSRPGQGVYEQFF TGTGCCAGCAGCCGACCGGGACAGGGGGTGTATGAGCAGTTCTTC
TRBJ2-5 - - TRBV11-2 CASSNTPRDQYF TGTGCCAGCAGCAATACCCCTAGGGACCAGTACTTC
TRBJ2-5 TRBD2 few TRBV4-1 CASRVAGGRETQYF TGCGCCAGCAGGGTTGCGGGGGGCCGCGAGACCCAGTACTTC
TRBJ2-1 - many TRBV5-6 CASSHSYNEQFF TGTGCCAGCAGCCACTCCTACAATGAGCAGTTCTTC
TRBJ2-1 TRBD1 many TRBV9 CASSADRELSYNEQFF TGTGCCAGCAGCGCAGACAGGGAACTCTCCTACAATGAGCAGTTCTTC
TRBJ2-1 - few TRBV7-9 CASSPPVQGYNEQFF TGTGCCAGCAGCCCCCCGGTACAGGGTTACAATGAGCAGTTCTTC
TRBJ2-3 TRBD1 few TRBV11-2 CASSLAGQGAIDTQYF TGTGCCAGCAGCTTAGCGGGACAGGGGGCAATAGATACGCAGTATTTT
TRBJ2-3 TRBD1 - TRBV20-1 CSARDSTGRLGDTQYF TGCAGTGCTAGAGATTCGACAGGGCGTTTAGGAGATACGCAGTATTTT
TRBJ2-7 TRBD2 few TRBV7-7 CASSLALAGEQYF TGTGCCAGCAGCTTAGCCCTAGCGGGGGAGCAGTACTTC
TRBJ2-3 TRBD2 - TRBV5-1 CASSLVTSGGADTQYF TGCGCCAGCAGCTTGGTTACTAGCGGGGGTGCAGATACGCAGTATTTT
TRBJ1-1 - many TRBV7-9 CASSLNQNTEAFF TGTGCCAGCAGCTTAAACCAGAACACTGAAGCTTTCTTT
TRBJ2-7 - - TRBV7-9 CASSPTGYPYEQYF TGTGCCAGCAGCCCTACAGGATACCCCTACGAGCAGTACTTC
TRBJ2-3 TRBD2 many TRBV7-8 CASTPGLAGAVDTQYF TGTGCCAGCACCCCTGGACTAGCGGGAGCGGTAGATACGCAGTATTTT
TRBJ2-7 - few TRBV10-1 CASSDGLQAEQYF TGCGCCAGCAGTGACGGACTCCAGGCCGAGCAGTACTTC
TRBJ2-3 TRBD2 - TRBV29-1 CSVDFRLAGTPSTDTQYF TGCAGCGTTGACTTTCGGCTAGCGGGAACCCCAAGCACAGATACGCAGTATTTT
TRBJ2-4 TRBD2 - TRBV5-5 CASSLETSGSGIQYF TGTGCCAGCAGCTTGGAGACTAGCGGGAGCGGCATTCAGTACTTC
TRBJ2-5 TRBD1 few TRBV28 CASRTYRGFETQYF TGTGCCAGCAGGACATACAGGGGTTTCGAGACCCAGTACTTC
TRBJ2-2 TRBD1 - TRBV5-8 CASERTGWDTGELFF TGTGCCAGCGAACGGACAGGGTGGGACACCGGGGAGCTGTTTTTT
TRBJ2-7 - - TRBV5-6 CAISCWWLCYEQYF TGTGCCATCAGCTGCTGGTGGCTCTGCTACGAGCAGTACTTC